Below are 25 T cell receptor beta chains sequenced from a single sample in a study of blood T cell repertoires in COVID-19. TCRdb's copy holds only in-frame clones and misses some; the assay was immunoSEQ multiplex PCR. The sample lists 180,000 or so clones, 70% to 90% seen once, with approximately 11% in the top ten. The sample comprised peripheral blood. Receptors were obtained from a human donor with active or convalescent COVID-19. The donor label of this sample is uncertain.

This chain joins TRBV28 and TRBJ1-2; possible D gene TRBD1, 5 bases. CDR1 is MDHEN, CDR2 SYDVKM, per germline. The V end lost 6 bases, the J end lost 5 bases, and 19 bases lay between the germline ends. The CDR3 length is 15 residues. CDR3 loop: CASSISSGTFYGYTF. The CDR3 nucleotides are TGTGCCAGCAGCATCTCTTCCGGGACTTTTTATGGCTACACCTTC.

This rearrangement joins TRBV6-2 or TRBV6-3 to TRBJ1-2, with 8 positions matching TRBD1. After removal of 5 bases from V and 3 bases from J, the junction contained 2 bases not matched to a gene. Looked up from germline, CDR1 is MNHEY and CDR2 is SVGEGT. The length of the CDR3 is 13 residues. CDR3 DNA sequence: TGTGCCAGCAGTCCGACAGGGGACTATGGCTACACCTTC. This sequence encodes CASSPTGDYGYTF.

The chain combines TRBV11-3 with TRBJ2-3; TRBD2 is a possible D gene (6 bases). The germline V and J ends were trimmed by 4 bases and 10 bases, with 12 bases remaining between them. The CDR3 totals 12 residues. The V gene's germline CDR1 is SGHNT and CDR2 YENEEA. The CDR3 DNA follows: TGTGCCAGCAGCTCAGCGGGCCTTTCGCAGTATTTT. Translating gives CASSSAGLSQYF.

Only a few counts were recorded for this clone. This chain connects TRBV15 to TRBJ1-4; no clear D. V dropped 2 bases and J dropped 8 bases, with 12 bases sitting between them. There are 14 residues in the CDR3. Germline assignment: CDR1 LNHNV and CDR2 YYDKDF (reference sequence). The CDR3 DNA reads TGTGCCACCAGCAGACGGAGTTTTGGGGAAAAACTGTTTTTT. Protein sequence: CATSRRSFGEKLFF.

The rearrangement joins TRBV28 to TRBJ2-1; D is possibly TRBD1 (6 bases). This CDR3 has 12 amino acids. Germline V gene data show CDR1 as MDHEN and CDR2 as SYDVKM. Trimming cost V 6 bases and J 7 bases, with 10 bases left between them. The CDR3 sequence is CASSRRGNEQFF. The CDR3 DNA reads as TGTGCCAGCAGCCGTAGGGGGAATGAGCAGTTCTTC.

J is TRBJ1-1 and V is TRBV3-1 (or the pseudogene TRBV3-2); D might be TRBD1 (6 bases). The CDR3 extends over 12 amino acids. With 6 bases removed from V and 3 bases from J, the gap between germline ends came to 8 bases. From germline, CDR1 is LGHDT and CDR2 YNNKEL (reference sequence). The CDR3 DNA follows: TGTGCCAGCAGTCCAGGGGACACTGAAGCTTTCTTT. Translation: CASSPGDTEAFF.

CDR3 DNA sequence: TGTGCCACCGGACAGAGACCTTCACCCCTCCACTTT. It yields the protein CATGQRPSPLHF. This chain joins TRBV2 and TRBJ1-6; D possibly corresponds to TRBD1 (6 bases). Germline CDR1 reads SNHLY; CDR2 reads FYNNEI. The CDR3 totals 12 residues. Trimming took off 10 bases at V and 9 bases at J, with 13 bases between the two ends.

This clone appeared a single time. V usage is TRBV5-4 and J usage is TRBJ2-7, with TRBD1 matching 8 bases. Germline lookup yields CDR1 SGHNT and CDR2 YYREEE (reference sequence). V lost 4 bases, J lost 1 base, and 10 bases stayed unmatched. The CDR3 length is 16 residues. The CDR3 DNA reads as TGTGCCAGCAGCCTCGACAGGGGAATAAGTTCCTACGAGCAGTACTTC. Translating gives CASSLDRGISSYEQYF.

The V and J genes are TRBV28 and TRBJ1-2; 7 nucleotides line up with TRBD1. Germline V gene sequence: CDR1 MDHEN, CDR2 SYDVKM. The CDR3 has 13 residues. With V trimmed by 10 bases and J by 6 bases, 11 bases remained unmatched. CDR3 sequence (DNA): TGTGCCACCTCCGACAGGGTTTGGGATGGCTACACCTTC. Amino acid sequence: CATSDRVWDGYTF.

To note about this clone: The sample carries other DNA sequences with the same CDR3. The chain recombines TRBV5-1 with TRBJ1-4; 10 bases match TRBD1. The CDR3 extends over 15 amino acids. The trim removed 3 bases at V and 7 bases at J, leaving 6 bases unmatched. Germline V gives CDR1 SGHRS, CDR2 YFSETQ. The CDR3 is CASSSSGTGVEKLFF. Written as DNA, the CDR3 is TGCGCCAGCAGCTCGTCCGGGACAGGGGTTGAAAAACTGTTTTTT.

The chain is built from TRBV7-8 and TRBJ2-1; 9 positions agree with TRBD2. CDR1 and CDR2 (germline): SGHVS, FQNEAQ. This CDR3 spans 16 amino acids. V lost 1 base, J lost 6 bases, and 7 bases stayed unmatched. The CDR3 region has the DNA TGTGCCAGCAGCTTAGAACCCGCGGGAGGGGGCAATGAGCAGTTCTTC. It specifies CASSLEPAGGGNEQFF.

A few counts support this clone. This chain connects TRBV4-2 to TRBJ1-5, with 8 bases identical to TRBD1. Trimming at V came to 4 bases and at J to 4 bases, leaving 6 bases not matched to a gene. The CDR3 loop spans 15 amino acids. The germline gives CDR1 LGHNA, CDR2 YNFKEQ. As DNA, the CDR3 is TGTGCCAGCAGCCGCGGACAGGGCTATAATCAGCCCCAGCATTTT. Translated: CASSRGQGYNQPQHF.

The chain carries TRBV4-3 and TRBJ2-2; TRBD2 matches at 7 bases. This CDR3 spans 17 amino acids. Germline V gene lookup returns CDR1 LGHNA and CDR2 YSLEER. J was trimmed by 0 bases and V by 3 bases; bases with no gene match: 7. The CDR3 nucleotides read TGCGCCAGCAGCCACTCCCCGGGGAGGGCGAACACCGGGGAGCTGTTTTTT. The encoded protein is CASSHSPGRANTGELFF.

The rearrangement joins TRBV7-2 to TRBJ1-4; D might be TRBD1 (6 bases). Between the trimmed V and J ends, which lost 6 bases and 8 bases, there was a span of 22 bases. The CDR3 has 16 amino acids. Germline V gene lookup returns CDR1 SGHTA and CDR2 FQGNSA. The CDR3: CASSAEQGTLREKLFF. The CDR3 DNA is TGTGCCAGCAGTGCGGAACAGGGAACCCTGCGGGAAAAACTGTTTTTT.

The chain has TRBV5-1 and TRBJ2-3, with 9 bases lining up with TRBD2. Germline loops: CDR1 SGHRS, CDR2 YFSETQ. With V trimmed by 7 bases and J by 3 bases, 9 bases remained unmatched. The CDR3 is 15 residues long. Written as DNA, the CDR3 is TGCGCCAGCTCCGCCCCAGCGGGAGGAACAGATACGCAGTATTTT. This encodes CASSAPAGGTDTQYF. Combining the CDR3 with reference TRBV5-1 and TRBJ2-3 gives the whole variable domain KAGVTQTPRYLIKTRGQQVTLSCSPISGHRSVSWYQQTPGQGLQFLFEYFSETQRNKGNFPGRFSGRQFSNSRSEMNVSTLELGDSALYLCASSAPAGGTDTQYFGPGTRLTVL.

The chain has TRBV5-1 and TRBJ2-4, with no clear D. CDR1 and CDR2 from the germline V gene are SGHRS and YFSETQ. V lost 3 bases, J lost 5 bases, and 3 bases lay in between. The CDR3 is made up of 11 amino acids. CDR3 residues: CASSSQNIQYF. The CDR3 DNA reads TGCGCCAGCAGCTCTCAAAACATTCAGTACTTC.

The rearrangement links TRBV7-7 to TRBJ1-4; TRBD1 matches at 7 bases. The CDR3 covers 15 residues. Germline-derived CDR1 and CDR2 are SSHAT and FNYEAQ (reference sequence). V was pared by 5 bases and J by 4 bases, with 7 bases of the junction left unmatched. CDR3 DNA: TGTGCCAGCAGCCCCTCGGACAGGCTTAATGAAAAACTGTTTTTT. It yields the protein CASSPSDRLNEKLFF.

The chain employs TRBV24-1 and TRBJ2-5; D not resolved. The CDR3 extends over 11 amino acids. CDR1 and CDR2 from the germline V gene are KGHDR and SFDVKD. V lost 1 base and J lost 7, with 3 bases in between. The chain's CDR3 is CATSDFLTQYF. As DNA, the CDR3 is TGTGCCACCAGTGATTTCTTGACCCAGTACTTC.

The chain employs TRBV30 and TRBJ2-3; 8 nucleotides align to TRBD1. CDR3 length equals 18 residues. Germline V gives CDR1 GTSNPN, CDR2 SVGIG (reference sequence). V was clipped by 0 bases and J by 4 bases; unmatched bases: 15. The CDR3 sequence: CAWSVLSLGQGGPDTQYF. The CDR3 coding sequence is TGTGCCTGGAGTGTTCTCTCCTTAGGACAGGGAGGCCCAGATACGCAGTATTTT.

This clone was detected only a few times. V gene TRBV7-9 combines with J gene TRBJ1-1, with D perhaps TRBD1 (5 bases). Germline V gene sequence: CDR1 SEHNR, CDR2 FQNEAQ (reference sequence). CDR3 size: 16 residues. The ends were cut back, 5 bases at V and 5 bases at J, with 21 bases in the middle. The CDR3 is CASSRGDRTRWTEAFF. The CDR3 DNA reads TGTGCCAGCAGCAGGGGAGACCGAACCAGGTGGACTGAAGCTTTCTTT.

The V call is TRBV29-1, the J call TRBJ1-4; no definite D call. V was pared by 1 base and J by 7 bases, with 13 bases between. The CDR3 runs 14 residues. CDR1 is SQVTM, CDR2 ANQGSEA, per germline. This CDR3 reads CSVEAWQVGEKLFF. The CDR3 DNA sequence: TGCAGCGTTGAAGCGTGGCAGGTCGGTGAAAAACTGTTTTTT.

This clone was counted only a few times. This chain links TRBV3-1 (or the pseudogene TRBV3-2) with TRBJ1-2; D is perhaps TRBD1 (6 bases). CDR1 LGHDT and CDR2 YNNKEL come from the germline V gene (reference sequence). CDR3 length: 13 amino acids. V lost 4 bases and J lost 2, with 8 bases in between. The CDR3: CASSLTGNYGYTF. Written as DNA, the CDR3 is TGTGCCAGCAGCCTCACAGGGAACTATGGCTACACCTTC.

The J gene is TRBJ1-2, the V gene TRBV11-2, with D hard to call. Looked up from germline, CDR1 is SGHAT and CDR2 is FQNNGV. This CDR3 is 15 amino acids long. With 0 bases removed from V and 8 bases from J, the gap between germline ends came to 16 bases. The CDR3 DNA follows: TGTGCCAGCAGCTTAGATCCTCGCAGGTCGGGGGGCTACACCTTC. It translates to CASSLDPRRSGGYTF.

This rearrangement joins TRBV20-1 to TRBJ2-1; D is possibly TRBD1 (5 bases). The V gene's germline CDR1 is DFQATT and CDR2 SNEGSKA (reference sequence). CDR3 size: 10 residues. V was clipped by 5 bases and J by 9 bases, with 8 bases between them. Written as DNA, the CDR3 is TGCAGTGCTGTTGACAGTGAGCAGTTCTTC. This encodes CSAVDSEQFF.

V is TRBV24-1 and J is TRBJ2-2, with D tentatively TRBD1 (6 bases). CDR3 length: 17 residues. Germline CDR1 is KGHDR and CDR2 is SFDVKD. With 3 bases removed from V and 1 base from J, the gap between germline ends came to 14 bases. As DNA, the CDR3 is TGTGCCACCAGTGATCAGCAGGGGACGGGGAACACCGGGGAGCTGTTTTTT. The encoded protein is CATSDQQGTGNTGELFF.